This T cell receptor (beta chain) was retrieved from a study of T cell responses to AZD1222 COVID-19 vaccine. Turning to the study itself: Combined were second doses at about 4 or about 12 weeks.

V was clipped by 3 bases and J by 8 bases, with 16 bases between them. Germline CDR1 reads MNHEY; CDR2 reads SVGAGI. The CDR3 consists of 14 residues. The assay was immunoSEQ multiplex PCR, and TCRdb's table has in-frame clones only and misses some. The sample holds about 97,000 clones, roughly 90% seen once. The receptor was isolated from an adult in good health. The chain combines TRBV6-5 with TRBJ1-2, with a possible D match to TRBD1 (5 bases). Material: peripheral blood, obtained on day 0 of AZD1222 vaccination. The CDR3, as DNA: TGTGCCAGCAGTTATGGGGAAGGGGTTGGCGGCTACACCTTC. Translated, it gives CASSYGEGVGGYTF.